The 18 T cell receptor beta chains below all came from one sample that was sequenced in a study of shared clonotypes between healthy human individuals. Clones were sequenced by immunoSEQ multiplex PCR, and TCRdb holds only the in-frame ones, with some missing. The table has approximately 87,000 clones, about 61% seen once. Specimen: memory CD8+ T cells sorted from blood. This sample's subset: CD45RO+ cells pooled with CCR7-negative TemRA cells. Receptor source: a young man in good health.

The rearrangement uses TRBV28 and TRBJ2-7; TRBD2 is a possible D gene (6 bases). V was cut by 4 bases and J by 1 base, with 11 bases left in between. This CDR3 region has 14 residues. Germline loops: CDR1 MDHEN, CDR2 SYDVKM. The chain's CDR3 is CASSYVAESYEQYF. CDR3 DNA: TGTGCCAGCAGTTACGTAGCGGAATCCTACGAGCAGTACTTC.

The V gene is TRBV6-5, the J gene TRBJ2-5, with D possibly being TRBD2 (6 bases). The ends were cut back, 5 bases at V and 4 bases at J, with 14 bases in the middle. This CDR3 spans 14 amino acids. Germline V lookup: CDR1 MNHEY, CDR2 SVGAGI. CDR3 DNA: TGTGCCAGCAGTCCGGACGGGGGTTTAGAGACCCAGTACTTC. This translates into CASSPDGGLETQYF.

The chain links TRBV5-1 to TRBJ1-3, with D possibly TRBD1 on 5 matching bases. CDR3 length equals 14 residues. V was trimmed by 6 bases and J by 1 base, leaving 11 bases between them. In germline, CDR1 is SGHRS, CDR2 YFSETQ. CDR3 coding DNA: TGCGCCAGCACCCCTGGGGGGTCTGGAAACACCATATATTTT. Its translation: CASTPGGSGNTIYF.

A few counts support this clone. The CDR3 here is CASSAGTSYEQYF. The CDR3, as DNA: TGTGCCAGCAGCGCGGGGACTAGCTACGAGCAGTACTTC. This chain connects TRBV11-2 to TRBJ2-7; 8 nucleotides align to TRBD2. Trimming at V came to 5 bases and at J to 3 bases, leaving 3 bases not matched to a gene. The germline CDR1 and CDR2 sequences are SGHAT and FQNNGV. The CDR3 consists of 13 residues. The variable domain in full, with the rest retrieved from reference TRBV11-2 and TRBJ2-7, is EAGVAQSPRYKIIEKRQSVAFWCNPISGHATLYWYQQILGQGPKLLIQFQNNGVVDDSQLPKDRFSAERLKGVDSTLKIQPAKLEDSAVYLCASSAGTSYEQYFGPGTRLTVT.

The rearrangement uses TRBV7-9 and TRBJ2-5, with no clear D. V was shortened by 5 bases and J by 5 bases, with 6 bases between the two germline ends. Germline V CDR1 and CDR2: SEHNR, FQNEAQ (reference sequence). This CDR3 contains 11 residues. CDR3 in amino acids: CASSPQETQYF. DNA for the CDR3: TGTGCCAGCAGCCCCCAGGAGACCCAGTACTTC.

This clone has only a few counts. V is TRBV11-3 and J is TRBJ2-5; D is perhaps TRBD1 or TRBD2 (5 bases each). Germline CDR1 and CDR2: SGHNT and YENEEA. The V end lost 5 bases, the J end lost 5 bases, and 12 bases lay between the germline ends. The CDR3 is 13 residues long. The CDR3 here is CASSPGTGETQYF. CDR3 coding DNA: TGTGCCAGCAGCCCCGGGACGGGGGAGACCCAGTACTTC.

At least ten counts were recorded for this clone. The J gene is TRBJ2-2, the V gene TRBV10-1; possible D gene TRBD2, 6 bases. Germline V gene lookup returns CDR1 WNHNN and CDR2 SYGVQD (reference sequence). The CDR3 is 13 residues long. V lost 4 bases to trimming and J lost 4 bases, with 7 bases between them. In DNA form, the CDR3 reads TGCGCCAGCAGTGTGGGAGGCACCGGGGAGCTGTTTTTT. This codes for CASSVGGTGELFF.

As for this clone: A far bigger clonotype differs at one base, so this is likely a read error. V usage is TRBV7-3 and J usage is TRBJ2-2, with a tentative D call TRBD2 (5 bases). This CDR3 has 15 amino acids. Germline CDR1 reads SGHTA; CDR2 reads FQGTGA. V dropped 5 bases and J dropped 0 bases, with 10 bases sitting between them. This chain's CDR3 is CASSPDGANTGELFF. CDR3 DNA sequence: TGTGCCAGCAGCCCGGACGGGGCGAACACCGGGGAGCTGTTTTTT. Full variable domain (outside the CDR3, taken from reference TRBV7-3 and TRBJ2-2): GAGVSQTPSNKVTEKGKYVELRCDPISGHTALYWYRQSLGQGPEFLIYFQGTGAADDSGLPNDRFFAVRPEGSVSTLKIQRTERGDSAVYLCASSPDGANTGELFFGEGSRLTVL.

Only a few counts were recorded for this clone. CDR3: CASSEASGRYAHEQYF. The CDR3 nucleotides read TGTGCCAGCAGTGAGGCTAGCGGGAGGTACGCGCACGAGCAGTACTTC. The chain recombines TRBV6-1 with TRBJ2-7, with 11 bases fitting TRBD2. The CDR3 totals 16 residues. The V gene's germline CDR1 is MNHNS and CDR2 SASEGT. V lost 3 bases, J lost 5 bases, and 9 bases stayed unmatched.

V gene TRBV11-1 combines with J gene TRBJ2-1, with 7 positions matching TRBD2. V was pared by 1 base and J by 4 bases, with 4 bases of the junction left unmatched. Germline V gene data show CDR1 as SGHAT and CDR2 as FQDESV (reference sequence). This CDR3 is 15 amino acids long. This CDR3 is CASSLGPSGYNEQFF. CDR3 bases: TGTGCCAGCAGCTTAGGGCCTAGCGGATACAATGAGCAGTTCTTC.

The V call is TRBV28, the J call TRBJ2-6, with no clear D. CDR1 MDHEN and CDR2 SYDVKM come from the germline V gene. The CDR3 has 14 residues. Trimming removed 3 bases at V and 1 base at J, with 4 bases between. DNA for the CDR3: TGTGCCAGCAGTTTCCTATCTGGGGCCAACGTCCTGACTTTC. Translating gives CASSFLSGANVLTF.

Regarding this clone: A much larger clone sits a single nucleotide away, making a read error possible. Other DNA sequences from this sample encode an identical CDR3 as well. The rearrangement links TRBV28 to TRBJ2-7, with D maybe TRBD2 (6 bases). The V gene's germline CDR1 is MDHEN and CDR2 SYDVKM. V was clipped by 6 bases and J by 2 bases, with 8 bases between them. This CDR3 is 12 amino acids long. CDR3 nucleotide sequence: TGTGCCAGCAGGGGACTGGCCTACGAGCAGTACTTC. The encoded protein is CASRGLAYEQYF.

This clone ranks as medium-sized. The chain links TRBV29-1 to TRBJ1-1, with D possibly being TRBD1 (5 bases). V dropped 4 bases and J dropped 5 bases, with 14 bases sitting between them. The CDR3 has 13 residues. Germline lookup yields CDR1 SQVTM and CDR2 ANQGSEA. DNA of the CDR3: TGCAGCGTTGCGTCAGGGAGGGCTACTGAAGCTTTCTTT. This gives the protein CSVASGRATEAFF.

This clone has a single count. The chain combines TRBV15 with TRBJ2-1; D not certain. The V end was cut by 0 bases, the J end by 4 bases, with 10 bases between. Germline V gives CDR1 LNHNV, CDR2 YYDKDF (reference sequence). The CDR3 contains 15 residues. DNA of the CDR3: TGTGCCACCAGCAGAGATCTAGGCGATTACAATGAGCAGTTCTTC. Translated, it gives CATSRDLGDYNEQFF. The complete variable domain, with remaining parts taken from reference TRBV15 and TRBJ2-1, reads DAMVIQNPRYQVTQFGKPVTLSCSQTLNHNVMYWYQQKSSQAPKLLFHYYDKDFNNEADTPDNFQSRRPNTSFCFLDIRSPGLGDTAMYLCATSRDLGDYNEQFFGPGTRLTVL.

The rearrangement joins TRBV7-2 to TRBJ2-7, with 9 bases identical to TRBD1. Germline trimming cut 0 bases from V and 5 bases from J; bases unmatched to any gene: 5. The germline V gene encodes CDR1 SGHTA and CDR2 FQGNSA. The CDR3 has 15 amino acids. This CDR3 is CASSLAGTGTHEQYF. The DNA for the CDR3 is TGTGCCAGCAGCTTAGCCGGGACAGGGACCCACGAGCAGTACTTC.

Comments on this clone: A far larger clone is off by one base, so a read error is likely. Other DNA sequences from this sample encode an identical CDR3 as well. This chain links TRBV5-4 with TRBJ2-5, with 7 positions matching TRBD2. Germline values: CDR1 SGHNT, CDR2 YYREEE (reference sequence). The CDR3 covers 14 residues. CDR3 region: CASSFSSGKETQYF. The CDR3 bases are TGTGCCAGTAGCTTCTCCAGCGGGAAGGAGACCCAGTACTTC.

The chain links TRBV9 to TRBJ2-3; 8 bases agree with TRBD2. V shed 6 bases, J shed 8 bases, and the junction held 8 bases outside the gene matches. The CDR3 spans 13 residues. Germline V CDR1 and CDR2: SGDLS, YYNGEE. The DNA of the CDR3 is TGTGCCAGCAACCAGCGGGGGCACGGTACGCAGTATTTT. Translation gives CASNQRGHGTQYF. Combining the CDR3 with reference TRBV9 and TRBJ2-3 gives the whole variable domain DSGVTQTPKHLITATGQRVTLRCSPRSGDLSVYWYQQSLDQGLQFLIQYYNGEERAKGNILERFSAQQFPDLHSELNLSSLELGDSALYFCASNQRGHGTQYFGPGTRLTVL.

This chain connects TRBV2 to TRBJ2-7; D remains ambiguous. With 7 bases removed from V and 0 bases from J, the gap between germline ends came to 22 bases. The CDR3 totals 17 residues. The germline CDR1 and CDR2 sequences are SNHLY and FYNNEI. DNA for the CDR3: TGTGCCAGCACTTTTAGTTTCCCCGCGGCGTACTCCTACGAGCAGTACTTC. This sequence encodes CASTFSFPAAYSYEQYF.